This T cell receptor (beta chain) stems from a study of CD8 T cells in Susac syndrome. Study-level information: There were Susac syndrome patients who were therapy-naive at blood draw, others on corticosteroids, and others on intravenous immunoglobulin alone. Whole-study findings and limits: As acknowledged by the study, its TCR sequencing and HLA analysis included a relatively small number of individuals.

Of note for this clonotype: What it recognizes is unknown.

Through negative isolation, CD4+ and CD8+ T cells were obtained, while TEMRA cells were enriched using FACS. J was trimmed by 3 bases and V by 6 bases; bases with no gene match: 8. CDR1 DFQATT and CDR2 SNEGSKA come from the germline V gene (reference sequence). This CDR3 has 14 residues. Random hexamers primed reverse transcription of about 0.45 to 1 ug RNA. Via MiXCR, TCRdb re-called the immunoSEQ multiplex PCR reads, giving one row per CDR3 protein. The table records roughly 200,000 distinct CDR3 sequences, roughly 94% of them present only once. Sequenced input: CD4+ T cells from PBMCs. This sequence was found in a human donor with Susac syndrome. This sequence joins TRBV20-1 and TRBJ1-1; 9 bases are a match to TRBD1. This chain's CDR3 is CSAPLQGAHTEAFF. CDR3 DNA sequence: TGCAGTGCCCCATTACAGGGGGCGCACACTGAAGCTTTCTTT.